The clone carrying this T cell receptor (beta chain) occurred many times. Individual cDNA molecules in this library carried unique molecular identifiers. Each CDR3 protein gets one entry after TCRdb re-called the RACE reads with MiXCR. The repertoire holds more than 70,000 distinct CDR3 sequences, approximately 12% seen once, with 3.5% in the top ten. Documented time point: patch test 1, 2 weeks after DPC sensitization. Indicated treatment: therapeutic diphenylcyclopropenone sensitization with weekly scalp DPC. Unfractionated whole blood was the source from which total RNA was extracted. The data were obtained in a study of human T cells and chemical hapten exposure. Overall study context: Small differences in pooled library volume mainly drove the variation in TCR yields per sample.

V was clipped by 8 bases and J by 2 bases, with 9 bases between them. CDR3 length equals 12 residues. Germline CDR1 reads SGHVS; CDR2 reads FNYEAQ. The input for sequencing was whole blood, taken in connection with sensitization to the hapten diphenylcyclopropenone (DPC). V and J are TRBV7-6 and TRBJ2-5; D possibly corresponds to TRBD2 (5 bases). The sequence was collected from a woman in her sixties or seventies with alopecia areata. Some clones in this sample may be carry-over from other donors' samples. In DNA, the CDR3 is TGTGCCAGCGGACGGGGACAAGAGACCCAGTACTTC. It is translated as CASGRGQETQYF.